This T cell receptor (beta chain) comes out of a study of cytomegalovirus exposure and HLA in healthy donors. Study-wide results and limits: The study designated around 150 TCR beta chains cytomegalovirus-associated. In a later analysis, TCR beta V- and J-gene trimming was associated with a missense DCLRE1C variant. It was likely that a cluster of highly shared sequence variants was a sequencing artifact.

The PCR was carried out with 60 Vbeta primers and 13 Jbeta primers. Sequencing was performed with immunoSEQ multiplex PCR; in TCRdb, only in-frame clones are kept and a portion is missing. The table records under 95,000 clones, over 70% of them present only once. Only a few counts were recorded for this clone. What it binds is not known. The germline V gene has CDR1 LNHDA and CDR2 SQIVND (reference sequence). The CDR3 has 11 residues. The V gene lost 6 bases and the J gene lost 6 bases, with 6 bases spanning the gap. The chain employs TRBV19 and TRBJ2-1; D remains unclear. The clonotype was recovered from a boy between 10 and 17 years old in good health and CMV-seronegative. The material sequenced was PBMCs. The CDR3 sequence: CASRFRNEQFF. The DNA for the CDR3 is TGTGCCAGTAGATTCCGCAATGAGCAGTTCTTC.